This record concerns one T cell receptor (beta chain) sequence. V trimming: 3 bases; J trimming: 0 bases; junction bases outside the gene matches: 12. Germline CDR1 is MDHEN and CDR2 is SYDVKM. The CDR3 loop spans 20 amino acids. Here immunoSEQ multiplex PCR was the method, and the copy in TCRdb shows in-frame clones only, minus some. The sample shows around 230,000 clones, 85% to 90% of them seen only once. The data derive from a study of blood T cell repertoires in COVID-19. This receptor was taken from a woman aged 25-40 years with acute COVID-19. The specimen was PBMCs or T cells enriched from blood (not recorded which). The chain employs TRBV28 and TRBJ2-2, with TRBD2 identical over 11 bases. CDR3 loop: CASSFELAGAYAPNTGELFF. The CDR3 nucleotides read TGTGCCAGCAGTTTTGAACTAGCGGGGGCTTACGCTCCGAACACCGGGGAGCTGTTTTTT.